This T cell receptor (beta chain) was observed in a study of T cells in Graves' hyperthyroidism and ophthalmopathy. Researchers took RNA transcripts and amplified the TCR beta CDR3 regions from them. HTBI primers were the set used in a first-round RT-PCR of the TCR CDR3. TCRdb itself ran the multiplex PCR reads through MiXCR, one entry per CDR3 protein. The repertoire consists of roughly 250,000 distinct CDR3 sequences, with approximately 21% occurring once and the leading ten covering over 55%. V was cut by 2 bases and J by 5 bases, with 16 bases left in between. Germline CDR1 and CDR2: SNHLY and FYNNEI. The CDR3 loop spans 15 amino acids. This clonotype came up a few times.

V and J are TRBV2 and TRBJ2-7; D call uncertain. This clonotype was sampled from a man aged 30-40 years with Graves' ophthalmopathy. Sequenced material: blood. The CDR3 DNA reads as TGTGCCAGCAGTGAATCCCTTCTAGGGATCCACGAGCAGTACTTC. Amino acids: CASSESLLGIHEQYF. The full variable domain, in which reference TRBV2 and TRBJ2-7 provide the parts outside the CDR3, is EPEVTQTPSHQVTQMGQEVILRCVPISNHLYFYWYRQILGQKVEFLVSFYNNEISEKSEIFDDQFSVERPDGSNFTLKIRSTKLEDSAMYFCASSESLLGIHEQYFGPGTRLTVT.